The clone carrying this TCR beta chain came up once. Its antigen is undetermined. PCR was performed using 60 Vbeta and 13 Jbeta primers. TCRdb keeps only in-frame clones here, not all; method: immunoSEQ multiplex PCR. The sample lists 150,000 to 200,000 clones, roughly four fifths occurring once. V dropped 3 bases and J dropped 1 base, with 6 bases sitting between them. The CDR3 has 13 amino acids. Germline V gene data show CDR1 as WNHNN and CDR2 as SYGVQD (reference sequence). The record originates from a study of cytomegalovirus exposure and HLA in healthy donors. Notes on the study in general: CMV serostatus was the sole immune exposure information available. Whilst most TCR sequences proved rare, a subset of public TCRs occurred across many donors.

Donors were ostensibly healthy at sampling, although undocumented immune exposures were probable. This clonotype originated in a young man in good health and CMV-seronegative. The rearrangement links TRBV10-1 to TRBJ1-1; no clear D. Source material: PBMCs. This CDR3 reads CASSDRRNTEAFF. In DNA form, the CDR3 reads TGCGCCAGCAGTGACAGGCGGAACACTGAAGCTTTCTTT.